The clone carrying this T cell receptor (beta chain) was observed a single time. What it recognizes is unknown. This entry is derived from a study of somatic mutations in cytotoxic T cells in rheumatoid arthritis. General study points: Greater age accompanied higher CD8+ clonality in rheumatoid arthritis patients, a pattern that was absent in healthy controls. Patients with a largest CD8+ clone exceeding 20% of CD8+ cells numbered 8 of 65.

Clones were read by immunoSEQ multiplex PCR, and TCRdb kept only the in-frame ones, dropping some. The sample records 15,000 or so clones, 82% being singletons. The TCR comes from a woman between 45 and 60 years old with rheumatoid arthritis. What was sequenced was CD8+ T cells sorted from blood.

This CDR3 reads CASSLRGAYNEQFF. The CDR3 nucleotides read TGTGCCAGCAGCTTGCGGGGGGCCTACAATGAGCAGTTCTTC. This chain connects TRBV5-4 to TRBJ2-1; 7 positions match TRBD2. Per germline, CDR1 SGHNT and CDR2 YYREEE (reference sequence). The CDR3 extends over 14 amino acids. J lost 2 bases, V lost 1 base, and 0 bases had no gene match.